The 25 T cell receptor beta chains below come from one sample, sequenced in a study of metastatic and nonmetastatic thyroid tumors. No treatment had been given to any patient before thyroid surgery. Using MiXCR, TCRdb reanalyzed the PCR reads. This table holds 17,000 or so clones, 25% to 30% found once. Sequenced input: tumor tissue. The receptors stem from a female donor with papillary thyroid cancer or a benign thyroid nodule (not recorded which). Some clones in this sample may be carry-over from other donors' samples.

V and J are TRBV20-1 and TRBJ1-2; D ambiguous. Trimming removed 0 bases at V and 2 bases at J, with 7 bases between. Germline CDR1 DFQATT, CDR2 SNEGSKA (reference sequence). This CDR3 region has 13 residues. CDR3 amino acids: CSARDLENYGYTF. The DNA of the CDR3 is TGCAGTGCTAGAGATTTGGAAAACTATGGCTACACCTTC.

There are a few counts of this clone. A junction boundary mismatches the germline segment, possibly from a read error. V gene TRBV6-1 combines with J gene TRBJ2-4; D might be TRBD1 or TRBD2, each matching 5 bases. Germline loops: CDR1 MNHNS, CDR2 SASEGT. The CDR3 has 11 amino acids. CDR3 sequence: CASSEIWDASF. The CDR3 bases are TGTGCCAGCAGTGAAATTTGGGACGCCAGCTTC.

In the case of this clone: A much larger clone lies one base from this, so it may be a read error. The chain uses TRBV20-1 and TRBJ2-5; possibly TRBD2 for D (6 bases). Germline assignment: CDR1 DFQATT and CDR2 SNEGSKA (reference sequence). Deletions cut 3 bases from V and 2 bases from J, with 19 bases between. CDR3 length equals 16 residues. In DNA form, the CDR3 reads TGCAGTGCTAGGAGCGGACTATCGAGGGGTCAAGAGACCCAGTACTTC. Its translation is CSARSGLSRGQETQYF.

This chain connects TRBV6-1 to TRBJ2-1, with D unresolved. The CDR3 has 16 residues. The V and J ends lost 7 bases and 0 bases respectively, with 16 bases between them. Per the germline V gene, CDR1 is MNHNS and CDR2 is SASEGT. CDR3 sequence (DNA): TGTGCCAGCATTCTTGATCCCCGTATCTCCTACAATGAGCAGTTCTTC. Encoded protein: CASILDPRISYNEQFF.

This clone was seen repeatedly, ten times or more. The J gene is TRBJ2-1, the V gene TRBV14; D not resolved. V was pared by 0 bases and J by 4 bases, with 7 bases between. Germline CDR1 and CDR2: SGHDN and FVKESK. This CDR3 contains 14 residues. CDR3 nucleotides: TGTGCCAGCAGCCAAGACTTTTTTTACAATGAGCAGTTCTTC. Protein: CASSQDFFYNEQFF.

The rearrangement uses TRBV6-1 and TRBJ2-1; TRBD2 matches 13 bases. The CDR3 is 16 residues long. Germline lookup yields CDR1 MNHNS and CDR2 SASEGT. J was trimmed by 8 bases and V by 5 bases; bases with no gene match: 9. In DNA form, the CDR3 reads TGTGCCAGCAGTCCCACGACTAGCGGGAGGTTAGATGAGCAGTTCTTC. Translation: CASSPTTSGRLDEQFF.

This clone was counted once. V usage is TRBV19 and J usage is TRBJ2-7; 10 positions match TRBD2. The CDR3 is 18 amino acids. The V gene's germline CDR1 is LNHDA and CDR2 SQIVND (reference sequence). The J segment lost 1 base and the V segment lost 6 bases, leaving 15 bases of the junction unmatched. The CDR3 region is CASSALITSGDSSYEQYF. CDR3 nucleotide sequence: TGTGCCAGTAGCGCCTTGATAACTAGCGGGGACTCATCCTACGAGCAGTACTTC.

The gene calls are TRBV30 and TRBJ1-3; D ambiguous. Germline V lookup: CDR1 GTSNPN, CDR2 SVGIG (reference sequence). The CDR3 sequence is 16 residues long. V lost 0 bases to trimming and J lost 1 base, with 13 bases between them. This CDR3 reads CAWSVGLYLSGNTIYF. The DNA of the CDR3 is TGTGCCTGGAGTGTTGGATTATATCTTTCTGGAAACACCATATATTTT.

The chain combines TRBV30 with TRBJ2-2, with 8 positions matching TRBD2. The CDR3 is made up of 13 amino acids. Germline V gene lookup returns CDR1 GTSNPN and CDR2 SVGIG (reference sequence). V gave up 5 bases and J gave up 5 bases; unmatched junction bases: 4. In DNA form, the CDR3 reads TGTGCCTGGGGGACGGGAGGGACCGGGGAGCTGTTTTTT. Encoded protein: CAWGTGGTGELFF.

This clone was counted between two and nine times. The chain links TRBV2 to TRBJ1-2; the D is unclear. Germline V gives CDR1 SNHLY, CDR2 FYNNEI. V was clipped by 3 bases and J by 5 bases, with 19 bases between them. The CDR3 loop spans 16 amino acids. The CDR3 here is CASSDRRTMWGYGYTF. Written as DNA, the CDR3 is TGTGCCAGCAGTGATCGACGGACCATGTGGGGATATGGCTACACCTTC.

There are many counts of this clone. This chain joins TRBV30 and TRBJ2-7, with D possibly matching TRBD1 (5 bases). Looked up from germline, CDR1 is GTSNPN and CDR2 is SVGIG (reference sequence). Trimming removed 2 bases at V and 2 bases at J, with 7 bases between. The CDR3 consists of 12 residues. The CDR3 coding sequence is TGTGCCTGGAGTCGGACAACCTACGAGCAGTACTTC. Its translation: CAWSRTTYEQYF.

This clone is medium-sized by share. The CDR3 DNA reads as TGTGCCAGCAGCCAAGGGACAGGGGGAAACACCATATATTTT. Its protein is CASSQGTGGNTIYF. The chain carries TRBV3-1 and TRBJ1-3; TRBD1 matches 8 bases. Germline V gives CDR1 LGHDT, CDR2 YNNKEL (reference sequence). The CDR3 is 14 amino acids. V gave up 1 base and J gave up 4 bases; unmatched junction bases: 0.

This clone was recorded at least ten times. V and J are TRBV6-2 or TRBV6-3 and TRBJ1-5, with a weak D call TRBD1 (5 bases). The CDR3 is made up of 15 amino acids. The germline CDR1 and CDR2 sequences are MNHEY and SVGEGT. The V end was cut by 6 bases, the J end by 2 bases, with 14 bases between. The CDR3 is CASSLPGEGNQPQHF. The CDR3 region has the DNA TGTGCCAGCAGCCTCCCGGGGGAGGGCAATCAGCCCCAGCATTTT.

This clone has at least ten counts. V gene TRBV14 combines with J gene TRBJ2-1; 9 positions match TRBD2. Germline values: CDR1 SGHDN, CDR2 FVKESK. The trim removed 4 bases at V and 5 bases at J, leaving 12 bases unmatched. The CDR3 has 17 residues. The CDR3 loop reads CASSPRLGLAGNNEQFF. The CDR3 DNA is TGTGCCAGCAGCCCCAGACTGGGCCTAGCGGGGAACAATGAGCAGTTCTTC.

This clone was recorded a few times. A read error may account for a junction end that differs from germline. V usage is TRBV6-6 and J usage is TRBJ2-3, with 10 bases that match TRBD2. The length of the CDR3 is 16 residues. Germline V CDR1 and CDR2: MNHNY, SVGAGI (reference sequence). This chain's CDR3 is CASSLGLAVLADTQYF. The DNA for the CDR3 is TGTGCCAGCAGTCTAGGACTAGCGGTACTAGCAGATACACAGTATTTT.

In its sample, this clone was seen a few times. This rearrangement joins TRBV5-1 to TRBJ1-2; D is undetermined. Germline loops: CDR1 SGHRS, CDR2 YFSETQ. The ends were cut back, 0 bases at V and 6 bases at J, with 15 bases in the middle. The CDR3 has 15 amino acids. CDR3 bases: TGCGCCAGCAGCTTGGCCCCCGGCAGCCAGGATGGCTACACCTTC. Its translation: CASSLAPGSQDGYTF. Based on the CDR3 plus reference TRBV5-1 and TRBJ1-2, the full variable domain is KAGVTQTPRYLIKTRGQQVTLSCSPISGHRSVSWYQQTPGQGLQFLFEYFSETQRNKGNFPGRFSGRQFSNSRSEMNVSTLELGDSALYLCASSLAPGSQDGYTFGSGTRLTVV.

The V call is TRBV6-1, the J call TRBJ2-1, with 10 bases matching TRBD2. CDR1 and CDR2 from the germline V gene are MNHNS and SASEGT. V shed 7 bases, J shed 9 bases, and the junction held 6 bases outside the gene matches. CDR3 length: 13 amino acids. CDR3 nucleotides: TGTGCCAGCATGGAGTTAGCGGGAGGTGAGCAGTTCTTC. The encoded protein is CASMELAGGEQFF.

The chain links TRBV3-1 to TRBJ2-7; weak D call: TRBD2 (6 bases). This CDR3 region has 13 residues. Germline V lookup: CDR1 LGHDT, CDR2 YNNKEL (reference sequence). V was shortened by 0 bases and J by 9 bases, with 12 bases between the two germline ends. Written as DNA, the CDR3 is TGTGCCAGCAGCCAAGATCGTGCGGGGTGGCAGTACTTC. Its translation: CASSQDRAGWQYF.

The chain employs TRBV12-3 or TRBV12-4 and TRBJ1-1; a weak D match, TRBD1 (6 bases). The CDR3 loop spans 12 amino acids. V was shortened by 2 bases and J by 8 bases, with 9 bases between the two germline ends. This CDR3 is CASSLMQGEAFF. The CDR3 coding sequence is TGTGCCAGCAGTTTAATGCAGGGGGAAGCTTTCTTT.

This clone has more than one count but fewer than ten. The chain carries TRBV29-1 and TRBJ1-5; TRBD1 matches at 9 bases. Germline assignment: CDR1 SQVTM and CDR2 ANQGSEA. The V and J ends lost 5 bases and 9 bases, in that order; junction bases with no gene match: 8. CDR3 length: 13 amino acids. CDR3 sequence (DNA): TGCAGCGTTCGACAGGGGGTTGTGGGGCCCCAGCATTTT. Translating gives CSVRQGVVGPQHF.

By frequency in the sample, this clone is medium-sized. The rearrangement joins TRBV6-1 to TRBJ1-6; the match to TRBD1 covers 9 bases. Germline loops: CDR1 MNHNS, CDR2 SASEGT. This CDR3 comprises 14 residues. The V gene end was trimmed by 5 bases and the J gene end by 9 bases; junction bases not matched to a gene: 5. Here the CDR3 DNA reads TGTGCCAGCAGTTCCACAGGGGGCGTTTCACCCCTCCACTTT. Its protein product is CASSSTGGVSPLHF.

This clone was found many times. The chain joins TRBV12-3 or TRBV12-4 to TRBJ2-3, with D perhaps TRBD2 (6 bases). The CDR3 runs 15 residues. Between the trimmed V and J ends, which lost 7 bases and 1 base, there was a span of 15 bases. The CDR3 reads CASTTWTGGTDTQYF. DNA for the CDR3: TGTGCCAGCACCACGTGGACGGGAGGCACAGATACGCAGTATTTT.

Points on this clone: Germline and junction disagree at one end, which may indicate a read error. The gene calls are TRBV5-1 and TRBJ1-1, with D hard to call. CDR3 length: 14 amino acids. The germline V gene encodes CDR1 SGHRS and CDR2 YFSETQ. The CDR3 here is CASSISLPGTEDFF. The DNA for the CDR3 is TGCGCCAGCAGCATAAGTCTCCCCGGTACTGAAGATTTCTTT.

The chain has TRBV5-1 and TRBJ1-6; no firm D call. The CDR3 length is 16 residues. V was shortened by 1 base and J by 12 bases, with 20 bases between the two germline ends. The germline CDR1 and CDR2 sequences are SGHRS and YFSETQ. The CDR3 reads CASSLQGFSYKQPLHF. The DNA for the CDR3 is TGCGCCAGCAGCTTGCAAGGTTTTTCCTATAAACAACCCCTCCACTTT.

V gene TRBV2 combines with J gene TRBJ2-7; possibly TRBD2 for D (5 bases). Trimming stripped 5 bases from V and 3 bases from J, with 11 bases between. This CDR3 region has 13 residues. Germline values: CDR1 SNHLY, CDR2 FYNNEI. This chain's CDR3 is CASSRGFVYEQYF. CDR3 in DNA: TGTGCCAGCAGTAGAGGGTTCGTCTACGAGCAGTACTTC.